Presented here are 21 T cell receptor beta chains from one specimen sequenced in a study of blood T cell repertoires in COVID-19 (dated by TCRdb to 2019 to 2021). Library preparation used the immunoSEQ multiplex PCR assay. What TCRdb holds here is the immuneACCESS table cut down to in-frame rearrangements. Part of the clones is not present; checked against another copy, under half of the missing clones reflect an unresolved V gene, and the others are unexplained. The sample table holds 250,000 to 350,000 clones, of which 70% to 90% were seen once. 0.87% of the sample goes to the ten largest clones. The sequenced sample was peripheral blood. The source is a human donor with COVID-19, enrolled during active disease. The donor label of this sample is uncertain.

V usage is TRBV28 and J usage is TRBJ1-4; 7 bases are shared with TRBD1. CDR3 length equals 14 residues. Germline CDR1 is MDHEN and CDR2 is SYDVKM. V trimming: 10 bases; J trimming: 8 bases; junction bases outside the gene matches: 13. CDR3 region: CATLMTGPGEKLFF. In DNA, the CDR3 is TGTGCCACCTTGATGACAGGGCCTGGGGAAAAACTGTTTTTT.

CDR3 protein: CASSPNNDREAEAFF. The CDR3, as DNA: TGTGCCAGCTCACCGAATAACGACAGGGAGGCTGAAGCTTTCTTT. This chain links TRBV18 with TRBJ1-1; TRBD1 agrees at 7 bases. The CDR3 length is 15 residues. Germline V gives CDR1 KGHSH, CDR2 LQKENI. Trimming removed 3 bases from V and 6 bases from J; junction bases left unmatched: 10.

J is TRBJ1-1 and V is TRBV7-2; the match to TRBD1 covers 8 bases. The CDR3 is made up of 13 amino acids. The J segment lost 4 bases and the V segment lost 5 bases, leaving 3 bases of the junction unmatched. CDR1 SGHTA and CDR2 FQGNSA come from the germline V gene. CDR3 nucleotide sequence: TGTGCCAGCAGCCGACAGGGGCGCACTGAAGCTTTCTTT. Encoded protein: CASSRQGRTEAFF.

This clone appeared once. The chain has TRBV7-9 and TRBJ1-5; D is ambiguous. CDR3 length: 16 residues. The germline gives CDR1 SEHNR, CDR2 FQNEAQ (reference sequence). The germline V and J ends were trimmed by 1 base and 9 bases, with 19 bases remaining between them. CDR3 protein: CASSLGLPGRGWPQHF. The DNA of the CDR3 is TGTGCCAGCAGCTTAGGTCTCCCGGGTCGGGGATGGCCCCAGCATTTT.

With respect to this clone: Given a much more abundant clone one base away, this may be a read error. The chain joins TRBV5-1 to TRBJ2-1; 11 positions agree with TRBD2. The germline V gene has CDR1 SGHRS and CDR2 YFSETQ. V was pared by 4 bases and J by 4 bases, with 4 bases of the junction left unmatched. CDR3 length: 15 amino acids. CDR3 nucleotide sequence: TGCGCCAGCAGCACCGGGACTAGCGGTTACAATGAGCAGTTCTTC. It is translated as CASSTGTSGYNEQFF.

The chain carries TRBV28 and TRBJ2-7, with 9 bases lining up with TRBD1. The V segment lost 3 bases and the J segment 6 bases; nucleotides outside the gene matches: 9. The CDR3 consists of 15 residues. CDR1 is MDHEN, CDR2 SYDVKM, per germline. CDR3 sequence (DNA): TGTGCCAGCAGTTTGGCCGGGACAGGGTTCAGCGAGCAGTACTTC. The encoded protein is CASSLAGTGFSEQYF.

The V gene is TRBV6-5, the J gene TRBJ1-1; tentatively, D is TRBD1 (6 bases). CDR1 and CDR2 from the germline V gene are MNHEY and SVGAGI. V was shortened by 2 bases and J by 11 bases, with 18 bases between the two germline ends. This CDR3 is 14 amino acids long. CDR3 sequence reads: CASSYRRGPGGAFF. The CDR3 nucleotides are TGTGCCAGCAGTTACCGCAGGGGCCCTGGCGGGGCTTTCTTT.

This chain uses TRBV5-1 with TRBJ1-1, with D uncertain. Trimming cost V 4 bases and J 1 base, with 11 bases left between them. Germline lookup yields CDR1 SGHRS and CDR2 YFSETQ. CDR3 length equals 14 residues. In DNA form, the CDR3 reads TGCGCCAGCAGCCCGACGCCGGGGAACACTGAAGCTTTCTTT. This codes for CASSPTPGNTEAFF.

The V and J genes are TRBV5-1 and TRBJ2-1; TRBD2 matches at 9 bases. The CDR3 consists of 16 residues. After removal of 4 bases from V and 0 bases from J, the junction contained 5 bases not matched to a gene. Germline CDR1 is SGHRS and CDR2 is YFSETQ. The CDR3 loop reads CASSLWTSASYNEQFF. The CDR3 DNA sequence: TGCGCCAGCAGCCTCTGGACTAGCGCCTCCTACAATGAGCAGTTCTTC.

The V call is TRBV19, the J call TRBJ2-2; D might be TRBD2 (5 bases). Trimming shortened V by 6 bases and J by 3 bases, and 14 bases separated the two germline ends. Looked up from germline, CDR1 is LNHDA and CDR2 is SQIVND (reference sequence). The CDR3 runs 15 residues. The CDR3, as DNA: TGTGCCAGTAGACGGGATCGGTCGGACACCGGGGAGCTGTTTTTT. Protein sequence: CASRRDRSDTGELFF.

This clone occurred a few times. J is TRBJ2-3 and V is TRBV2; TRBD2 might be the D (6 bases). This CDR3 is 13 amino acids long. Per the germline V gene, CDR1 is SNHLY and CDR2 is FYNNEI. V lost 6 bases, J lost 5 bases, and 12 bases lay in between. Written as DNA, the CDR3 is TGTGCCAGCAGATCTAGCGTAGGAGATACGCAGTATTTT. Its translation: CASRSSVGDTQYF.

This chain links TRBV2 with TRBJ2-7; 10 bases agree with TRBD2. J lost 6 bases, V lost 6 bases, and 11 bases had no gene match. Per the germline V gene, CDR1 is SNHLY and CDR2 is FYNNEI. CDR3 length equals 15 residues. The CDR3 here is CASSFGLAEMGEQYF. In nucleotides, the CDR3 is TGTGCCAGCAGCTTCGGACTAGCGGAAATGGGCGAGCAGTACTTC. Complete variable domain (other parts from reference TRBV2 and TRBJ2-7): EPEVTQTPSHQVTQMGQEVILRCVPISNHLYFYWYRQILGQKVEFLVSFYNNEISEKSEIFDDQFSVERPDGSNFTLKIRSTKLEDSAMYFCASSFGLAEMGEQYFGPGTRLTVT.

This sequence joins TRBV14 and TRBJ2-7, with 8 nucleotides matching TRBD1. The CDR3 consists of 15 residues. Germline V lookup: CDR1 SGHDN, CDR2 FVKESK. J was trimmed by 7 bases and V by 7 bases; bases with no gene match: 15. The CDR3 nucleotides read TGTGCCAGCAACTTACAGGGGGAACCCCTTAAAGAGCAGTACTTC. This codes for CASNLQGEPLKEQYF.

The chain couples TRBV10-2 to TRBJ2-7, with D tentatively TRBD1 (6 bases). Looked up from germline, CDR1 is WSHSY and CDR2 is SAAADI. The CDR3 is 15 amino acids. Trimming left V 0 bases short and J 4 bases short, with 13 bases between. The CDR3 DNA reads as TGCGCCAGCAGTGAGTCGGGGGCTAGCACATACGAGCAGTACTTC. It specifies CASSESGASTYEQYF.

The gene calls are TRBV2 and TRBJ2-3, with TRBD2 identical over 11 bases. V was pared by 6 bases and J by 6 bases, with 5 bases of the junction left unmatched. The CDR3 has 14 residues. Germline V gene lookup returns CDR1 SNHLY and CDR2 FYNNEI. The chain's CDR3 is CASRGLAEGDTQYF. DNA for the CDR3: TGTGCCAGCAGGGGACTAGCGGAGGGGGATACGCAGTATTTT. Full variable domain (rest looked up from reference TRBV2 and TRBJ2-3): EPEVTQTPSHQVTQMGQEVILRCVPISNHLYFYWYRQILGQKVEFLVSFYNNEISEKSEIFDDQFSVERPDGSNFTLKIRSTKLEDSAMYFCASRGLAEGDTQYFGPGTRLTVL.

This chain uses TRBV9 with TRBJ1-1; D perhaps matches TRBD1 (5 bases). Per the germline V gene, CDR1 is SGDLS and CDR2 is YYNGEE. This CDR3 is built from 13 residues. Between the trimmed V and J ends, which lost 0 bases and 7 bases, there was a span of 10 bases. The CDR3 loop is CASSVGRESEAFF. The CDR3 coding sequence is TGTGCCAGCAGCGTAGGCAGGGAAAGTGAAGCTTTCTTT.

This chain connects TRBV7-2 to TRBJ1-2; 7 bases fit TRBD1. The CDR3 runs to 15 residues. The germline CDR1 and CDR2 sequences are SGHTA and FQGNSA. V shed 4 bases, J shed 7 bases, and the junction held 12 bases outside the gene matches. As DNA, the CDR3 is TGTGCCAGCAGCTCCCACCAGACAGGGAATCTTGGCTACACCTTC. It codes for CASSSHQTGNLGYTF.

The chain is built from TRBV5-1 and TRBJ2-4, with 7 bases identical to TRBD1. Germline values: CDR1 SGHRS, CDR2 YFSETQ. V gave up 1 base and J gave up 1 base; unmatched junction bases: 8. The CDR3 is 17 amino acids. CDR3 amino acids: CASSLSRGLDAKNIQYF. The CDR3 bases are TGCGCCAGCAGCTTGTCAAGGGGGCTGGACGCCAAAAACATTCAGTACTTC.

This clone was seen more than once but under ten times. The CDR3: CASRLMGQSNTEAFF. The CDR3 coding sequence is TGTGCCAGCAGGCTGATGGGCCAGTCTAACACTGAAGCTTTCTTT. V gene TRBV6-6 combines with J gene TRBJ1-1, with D unclear. This CDR3 spans 15 amino acids. V lost 6 bases and J lost 2, with 16 bases in between. Germline V gives CDR1 MNHNY, CDR2 SVGAGI (reference sequence).

V gene TRBV14 combines with J gene TRBJ1-1, with D possibly matching TRBD1 (5 bases). CDR3 size: 14 residues. V lost 4 bases to trimming and J lost 5 bases, with 14 bases between them. In germline, CDR1 is SGHDN, CDR2 FVKESK. Here the CDR3 reads CASSPRAGRTEAFF. The CDR3, as DNA: TGTGCCAGCAGCCCCCGGGCAGGGAGGACTGAAGCTTTCTTT.

This clone showed up just once. The chain links TRBV3-1 (or the pseudogene TRBV3-2) to TRBJ1-5; D might be TRBD1 (5 bases). V lost 1 base, J lost 0 bases, and 13 bases lay in between. This CDR3 has 17 residues. From germline, CDR1 is LGHDT and CDR2 YNNKEL (reference sequence). CDR3 region: CASSQAWGGDSNQPQHF. The CDR3 DNA is TGTGCCAGCAGCCAAGCCTGGGGAGGGGATAGCAATCAGCCCCAGCATTTT.